These 24 T cell receptor beta chains were sequenced from one sample in a study of shared clonotypes between healthy human individuals. Data came from immunoSEQ multiplex PCR; TCRdb stores just in-frame clones and leaves some out. The data show roughly 1,600,000 clones, approximately 98.5% seen once. Sequenced: naive CD4+ T cells sorted from blood. The subset is: CD45RA+ positively selected. These receptors were taken from a man aged 25 to 45 in good health.

V is TRBV12-5 and J is TRBJ2-1; a weak D match, TRBD1 (6 bases). The V end was cut by 2 bases, the J end by 7 bases, with 15 bases between. The CDR3 loop spans 15 amino acids. CDR1 and CDR2 from the germline V gene are LGHNT and FRNRAP. CDR3 DNA: TGTGCTAGTGGTTTGACCCCGGGACACCTAAATGAGCAGTTCTTC. Residues: CASGLTPGHLNEQFF.

The gene calls are TRBV19 and TRBJ1-2, with 11 bases aligning to TRBD1. The J segment lost 2 bases and the V segment lost 3 bases, leaving 2 bases of the junction unmatched. The germline V gene encodes CDR1 LNHDA and CDR2 SQIVND (reference sequence). This CDR3 is 15 amino acids long. CDR3: CASSMGTGGNYGYTF. The CDR3 region has the DNA TGTGCCAGTAGTATGGGGACAGGGGGGAACTATGGCTACACCTTC.

This sequence joins TRBV7-8 and TRBJ2-1; a weak D match, TRBD2 (6 bases). CDR1 is SGHVS and CDR2 is FQNEAQ in the germline V gene. V lost 3 bases, J lost 4 bases, and 13 bases lay in between. The CDR3 runs to 15 residues. This CDR3 reads CASSFLIAEYNEQFF. The CDR3 nucleotides are TGTGCCAGCAGCTTCTTAATAGCGGAATACAATGAGCAGTTCTTC.

The rearrangement links TRBV9 to TRBJ2-7; tentative D call: TRBD2 (5 bases). The germline V and J ends were trimmed by 0 bases and 0 bases, with 13 bases remaining between them. Germline V gene lookup returns CDR1 SGDLS and CDR2 YYNGEE. The CDR3 sequence is 16 residues long. The CDR3 DNA is TGTGCCAGCAGCGTAGGTTCGAAGCGGAGCTCCTACGAGCAGTACTTC. This translates into CASSVGSKRSSYEQYF.

The rearrangement links TRBV28 to TRBJ2-1, with TRBD2 matching 7 bases. This CDR3 is 14 amino acids long. Trimming removed 5 bases from V and 2 bases from J; junction bases left unmatched: 3. The germline V gene has CDR1 MDHEN and CDR2 SYDVKM. CDR3 nucleotides: TGTGCCAGCAGTATCGGGAGGACCTACAATGAGCAGTTCTTC. It is translated as CASSIGRTYNEQFF. Using reference TRBV28 and TRBJ2-1 for the parts outside the CDR3, the full variable domain is DVKVTQSSRYLVKRTGEKVFLECVQDMDHENMFWYRQDPGLGLRLIYFSYDVKMKEKGDIPEGYSVSREKKERFSLILESASTNQTSMYLCASSIGRTYNEQFFGPGTRLTVL.

This clone occurred once. This sequence joins TRBV7-2 and TRBJ2-7, with D unresolved. The V end lost 5 bases, the J end lost 3 bases, and 17 bases lay between the germline ends. In germline, CDR1 is SGHTA, CDR2 FQGNSA. This CDR3 spans 15 amino acids. The CDR3 DNA reads as TGTGCCAGCAGCCCAGCCCTAGACCGCGTCTACGAGCAGTACTTC. Translating gives CASSPALDRVYEQYF.

This chain links TRBV6-1 with TRBJ2-3; D is undetermined. The V gene's germline CDR1 is MNHNS and CDR2 SASEGT. The CDR3 spans 12 residues. The V gene lost 7 bases and the J gene lost 1 base, with 6 bases spanning the gap. CDR3 bases: TGTGCCAGCACCAGAGGCACAGATACGCAGTATTTT. It translates to CASTRGTDTQYF.

Remarks on this clone: The same CDR3 is also encoded by other DNA sequences in this sample. The CDR3 DNA sequence: TGTGCCAGCTCACCTTCGGCGGACAATGAGCAGTTCTTC. Amino acids: CASSPSADNEQFF. The chain uses TRBV18 and TRBJ2-1, with unresolved D. The V gene lost 3 bases and the J gene lost 5 bases, with 8 bases spanning the gap. The germline gives CDR1 KGHSH, CDR2 LQKENI. The CDR3 is 13 amino acids.

The chain combines TRBV5-4 with TRBJ1-1; 9 nucleotides line up with TRBD1. The CDR3 extends over 16 amino acids. After removal of 2 bases from V and 2 bases from J, the junction contained 7 bases not matched to a gene. The germline V gene encodes CDR1 SGHNT and CDR2 YYREEE (reference sequence). This CDR3 is CASSLEPTGGNTEAFF. The CDR3 nucleotides read TGTGCCAGCAGCTTAGAACCGACAGGGGGAAACACTGAAGCTTTCTTT.

The gene calls are TRBV9 and TRBJ2-3; D assignment may be TRBD1 or TRBD2 (5 bases each). Germline V gene lookup returns CDR1 SGDLS and CDR2 YYNGEE. This CDR3 spans 14 amino acids. V shed 0 bases and J shed 4 bases, with 9 bases lying between them. The CDR3 sequence is CASSVGGIADTQYF. CDR3 nucleotides: TGTGCCAGCAGCGTAGGGGGGATTGCAGATACGCAGTATTTT.

This chain joins TRBV5-5 and TRBJ2-7, with D perhaps matching TRBD1 (6 bases). The CDR3 consists of 14 residues. Looked up from germline, CDR1 is SGHKS and CDR2 is YYEKEE (reference sequence). The germline V and J ends were trimmed by 0 bases and 5 bases, with 12 bases remaining between them. The CDR3 nucleotides read TGTGCCAGCAGCTTGGCTGTTGGGGGCAACGAGCAGTACTTC. Translating gives CASSLAVGGNEQYF. Drawing the rest from reference TRBV5-5 and TRBJ2-7, the complete variable domain is DAGVTQSPTHLIKTRGQQVTLRCSPISGHKSVSWYQQVLGQGPQFIFQYYEKEERGRGNFPDRFSARQFPNYSSELNVNALLLGDSALYLCASSLAVGGNEQYFGPGTRLTVT.

This rearrangement joins TRBV5-6 to TRBJ2-2; 11 bases align to TRBD1. The CDR3 has 15 amino acids. Germline lookup yields CDR1 SGHDT and CDR2 YYEEEE. With 4 bases clipped from V and 4 bases from J, the junction kept 3 bases outside the gene matches. The CDR3 sequence: CASSLGQGVTGELFF. CDR3 DNA sequence: TGTGCCAGCAGCCTGGGACAGGGGGTCACCGGGGAGCTGTTTTTT.

CDR3 region: CASSDRPTSYEQYF. For the CDR3, the DNA is TGTGCCAGCAGTGACAGGCCGACCTCCTACGAGCAGTACTTC. The chain recombines TRBV28 with TRBJ2-7; weak D call: TRBD1 (6 bases). The CDR3 sequence is 14 residues long. Trimming stripped 5 bases from V and 0 bases from J, with 11 bases between. Looked up from germline, CDR1 is MDHEN and CDR2 is SYDVKM.

The V call is TRBV29-1, the J call TRBJ1-2; tentative D call: TRBD1 (5 bases). Germline loops: CDR1 SQVTM, CDR2 ANQGSEA. Trimming took 5 bases from V and 9 from J, leaving 16 bases between them. The CDR3 spans 12 residues. The CDR3 loop is CSVHGPGKSYTF. CDR3 in DNA: TGCAGCGTTCACGGGCCAGGGAAGAGCTACACCTTC.

The chain couples TRBV25-1 to TRBJ2-2; possibly TRBD1 for D (6 bases). Trimming pared 1 base from V and 4 bases from J, leaving 10 bases between. The germline V gene encodes CDR1 MGHDK and CDR2 SYGVNS. This CDR3 has 15 amino acids. The chain's CDR3 is CASSEFRGSTGELFF. In DNA, the CDR3 is TGTGCCAGCAGTGAATTCAGGGGAAGCACCGGGGAGCTGTTTTTT.

The CDR3 bases are TGTGCCGGCGCGGACAGGGGCTACAATGAGCAGTTCTTC. This codes for CAGADRGYNEQFF. The J gene is TRBJ2-1, the V gene TRBV7-9, with 9 bases aligning to TRBD1. Germline assignment: CDR1 SEHNR and CDR2 FQNEAQ (reference sequence). Trimming took 11 bases from V and 3 from J; bases not matched to a gene: 5. The CDR3 is 13 residues long.

The chain recombines TRBV19 with TRBJ2-7; 13 bases fit TRBD2. J gave up 2 bases and V 5 bases, and 3 bases lay outside the gene matches. CDR1 and CDR2 (germline): LNHDA, SQIVND (reference sequence). The CDR3 contains 15 residues. CDR3 in amino acids: CASSRGLAGTYEQYF. As DNA, the CDR3 is TGTGCCAGTAGTCGGGGACTAGCGGGAACCTACGAGCAGTACTTC.

This chain uses TRBV7-3 with TRBJ2-5; perhaps TRBD2 as D (5 bases). Germline loops: CDR1 SGHTA, CDR2 FQGTGA. V was trimmed by 1 base and J by 4 bases, leaving 10 bases between them. The CDR3 spans 14 residues. CDR3 protein: CASSLRGPPETQYF. Written as DNA, the CDR3 is TGTGCCAGCAGCTTAAGAGGGCCTCCAGAGACCCAGTACTTC. The full variable domain, in which reference TRBV7-3 and TRBJ2-5 provide the parts outside the CDR3, is GAGVSQTPSNKVTEKGKYVELRCDPISGHTALYWYRQSLGQGPEFLIYFQGTGAADDSGLPNDRFFAVRPEGSVSTLKIQRTERGDSAVYLCASSLRGPPETQYFGPGTRLLVL.

The rearrangement joins TRBV7-9 to TRBJ1-1, with no clear D. Trimming shortened V by 5 bases and J by 5 bases, and 15 bases separated the two germline ends. The CDR3 length is 14 residues. Germline CDR1 and CDR2: SEHNR and FQNEAQ (reference sequence). CDR3 coding DNA: TGTGCCAGCAGCGCACCGCTCGGAGGGACTGAAGCTTTCTTT. Residues: CASSAPLGGTEAFF.

A remark on this clone: Other nucleotide sequences from this sample produce the same CDR3. The chain links TRBV7-9 to TRBJ2-5; D gene ambiguous. This CDR3 has 10 amino acids. Looked up from germline, CDR1 is SEHNR and CDR2 is FQNEAQ (reference sequence). Trimming removed 9 bases at V and 5 bases at J, with 7 bases between. DNA for the CDR3: TGTGCCAGTCGTGGTGAGACCCAGTACTTC. It translates to CASRGETQYF.

This chain joins TRBV19 and TRBJ2-3; D possibly uses TRBD1 or TRBD2 (5 bases each). Trimming cost V 6 bases and J 6 bases, with 16 bases left between them. This CDR3 is built from 14 residues. Germline CDR1 is LNHDA and CDR2 is SQIVND (reference sequence). The CDR3 DNA sequence: TGTGCCAGTAGCGCCGGGACCCCAGGCGATACGCAGTATTTT. It specifies CASSAGTPGDTQYF.

This clone was counted a single time. The chain links TRBV6-6 to TRBJ1-5; D not resolved. CDR3 size: 14 residues. Germline V gene lookup returns CDR1 MNHNY and CDR2 SVGAGI (reference sequence). The germline V and J ends were trimmed by 6 bases and 3 bases, with 12 bases remaining between them. In DNA, the CDR3 is TGTGCCAGCAGGGCCAGGAGGGCCAATCAGCCCCAGCATTTT. Translated: CASRARRANQPQHF.

In this sample, this clone turned up once. The DNA of the CDR3 is TGTGCCAGCAGCGGACGACTAGCGGGAGGCGGTGAGCAGTTCTTC. The encoded protein is CASSGRLAGGGEQFF. The rearrangement uses TRBV11-2 and TRBJ2-1; 13 bases agree with TRBD2. This CDR3 region has 15 residues. Germline CDR1 SGHAT, CDR2 FQNNGV. The trim removed 5 bases at V and 9 bases at J, leaving 7 bases unmatched.

The gene calls are TRBV29-1 and TRBJ2-3; 7 nucleotides match TRBD1. The CDR3 loop spans 14 amino acids. Germline V gene data show CDR1 as SQVTM and CDR2 as ANQGSEA. Trimming removed 4 bases from V and 3 bases from J; junction bases left unmatched: 7. For the CDR3, the DNA is TGCAGCGTTGTGAAGGGGGCATTAACAGATACGCAGTATTTT. Residues: CSVVKGALTDTQYF.